This T cell receptor beta chain is drawn from a study of breast tumors, draining lymph nodes, adjacent tissues. Broader study findings: Tumor repertoires ranked between lymph nodes and nontumor tissue in diversity, with V and J gene preferences. Data only fit, rather than demonstrated, lymph node origin of most tumor T cells.

MiXCR, run by TCRdb on the multiplex PCR reads, gives a single entry per CDR3 protein. The sample has approximately 130,000 distinct CDR3 sequences, 21% seen once. Germline CDR1 is SGHAT and CDR2 is FQNNGV. The germline V and J ends were trimmed by 1 base and 6 bases, with 13 bases remaining between them. CDR3 size: 15 residues. Axillary draining lymph nodes of breast cancer patients supplied the node samples. This clonotype was recorded many times. What it binds is unknown. The receptor comes from a female donor with breast cancer. Some clones in this sample may be carry-over from other donors' samples. Sequencing was carried out using axillary lymph node tissue. This chain uses TRBV11-2 with TRBJ2-1, with D perhaps assigned TRBD1 or TRBD2 (6 bases each). In DNA form, the CDR3 reads TGTGCCAGCAGCTTAGGTCCTAGGGGGGCCAATGAGCAGTTCTTC. Protein product: CASSLGPRGANEQFF.